A single sample is the source of the 8 T cell receptor beta chains below, sequenced in a study of CD8 T cells in Susac syndrome. Random hexamers served to reverse transcribe roughly 0.5 to 1 ug RNA. TCRdb reprocessed the immunoSEQ multiplex PCR reads with MiXCR, giving one entry per CDR3 protein. The sample consists of around 180,000 distinct CDR3 sequences, 85% to 95% of them appearing once. Sequencing input: CD8+ T cells from PBMCs. These receptors came from a human donor with multiple sclerosis.

The chain couples TRBV27 to TRBJ1-2; 7 positions match TRBD1. Germline V gene lookup returns CDR1 MNHEY and CDR2 SMNVEV (reference sequence). The V and J ends lost 6 bases and 4 bases, in that order; junction bases with no gene match: 5. The CDR3 sequence is 13 residues long. The DNA of the CDR3 is TGTGCCAGCAGGGCAGGGGGGAGCTATGGCTACACCTTC. Translated: CASRAGGSYGYTF.

The genes are TRBV27 and TRBJ2-7; D might be TRBD2 (5 bases). The germline V gene has CDR1 MNHEY and CDR2 SMNVEV (reference sequence). V was cut by 7 bases and J by 3 bases, with 13 bases left in between. The CDR3 is 13 residues long. The CDR3 loop is CASMKGAHYEQYF. CDR3 nucleotide sequence: TGTGCCAGCATGAAGGGAGCCCACTACGAGCAGTACTTC.

V usage is TRBV12-3 or TRBV12-4 and J usage is TRBJ2-7, with D maybe TRBD1 (5 bases). The CDR3 is made up of 14 amino acids. The V and J ends lost 3 bases and 6 bases respectively, with 15 bases between them. The CDR3 bases are TGTGCCAGCAGTTTTGCGCTCCTGGGGCTCGAGCAGTACTTC. Translation: CASSFALLGLEQYF.

The genes are TRBV15 and TRBJ2-7; D is possibly TRBD2 (5 bases). This CDR3 is built from 16 residues. Trimming took 3 bases from V and 6 from J, leaving 21 bases between them. The germline V gene has CDR1 LNHNV and CDR2 YYDKDF (reference sequence). CDR3 coding DNA: TGTGCCACCAGCAGCCGGAGGTCTAGGGATTCAATCGAGCAGTACTTC. Protein sequence: CATSSRRSRDSIEQYF.

The gene calls are TRBV5-1 and TRBJ1-2; D call uncertain. Germline lookup yields CDR1 SGHRS and CDR2 YFSETQ. V gave up 3 bases and J gave up 4 bases, with 7 bases separating them. CDR3 length: 12 amino acids. The CDR3 bases are TGCGCCAGCAGCTCGAGCAGCTATGGCTACACCTTC. Protein: CASSSSSYGYTF.

The gene calls are TRBV6-5 and TRBJ2-5; the match to TRBD2 covers 7 bases. Germline CDR1 is MNHEY and CDR2 is SVGAGI. Trimming at V came to 5 bases and at J to 2 bases, leaving 8 bases not matched to a gene. The CDR3 loop spans 15 amino acids. CDR3 sequence reads: CASSPASGKQETQYF. For the CDR3, the DNA is TGTGCCAGCAGTCCAGCTAGCGGAAAACAAGAGACCCAGTACTTC.

The rearrangement joins TRBV19 to TRBJ2-7; 7 bases are a match to TRBD1. The V and J ends lost 2 bases and 3 bases, in that order; junction bases with no gene match: 7. CDR1 is LNHDA and CDR2 is SQIVND in the germline V gene (reference sequence). CDR3 size: 15 residues. The CDR3 spells CASSISDDRVYEQYF. In DNA, the CDR3 is TGTGCCAGTAGTATATCCGACGACAGGGTCTACGAGCAGTACTTC.

This chain connects TRBV9 to TRBJ2-1; possibly TRBD1 for D (5 bases). The V end was cut by 1 base, the J end by 0 bases, with 11 bases between. CDR3 length: 16 amino acids. Germline-derived CDR1 and CDR2 are SGDLS and YYNGEE. CDR3 sequence (DNA): TGTGCCAGCAGCGTAACCGGCGACAGCTCCTACAATGAGCAGTTCTTC. It codes for CASSVTGDSSYNEQFF.